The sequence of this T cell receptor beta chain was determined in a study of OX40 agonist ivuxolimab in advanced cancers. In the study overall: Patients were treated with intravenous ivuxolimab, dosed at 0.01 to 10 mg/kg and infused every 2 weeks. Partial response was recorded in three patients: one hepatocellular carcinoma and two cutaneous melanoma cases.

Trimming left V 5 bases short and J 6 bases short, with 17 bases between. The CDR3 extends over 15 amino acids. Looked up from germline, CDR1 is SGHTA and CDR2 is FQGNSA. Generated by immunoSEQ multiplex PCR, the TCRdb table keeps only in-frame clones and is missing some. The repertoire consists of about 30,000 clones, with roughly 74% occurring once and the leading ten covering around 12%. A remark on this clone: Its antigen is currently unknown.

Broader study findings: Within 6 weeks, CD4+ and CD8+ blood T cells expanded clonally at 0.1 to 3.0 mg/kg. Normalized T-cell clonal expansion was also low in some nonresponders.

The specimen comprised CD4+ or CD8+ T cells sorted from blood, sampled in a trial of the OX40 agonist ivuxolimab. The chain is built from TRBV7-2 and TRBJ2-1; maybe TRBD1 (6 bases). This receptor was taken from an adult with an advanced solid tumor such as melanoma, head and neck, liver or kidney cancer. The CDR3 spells CASSTTGPPFNEQFF. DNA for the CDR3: TGTGCCAGCAGCACTACAGGGCCCCCATTCAATGAGCAGTTCTTC.